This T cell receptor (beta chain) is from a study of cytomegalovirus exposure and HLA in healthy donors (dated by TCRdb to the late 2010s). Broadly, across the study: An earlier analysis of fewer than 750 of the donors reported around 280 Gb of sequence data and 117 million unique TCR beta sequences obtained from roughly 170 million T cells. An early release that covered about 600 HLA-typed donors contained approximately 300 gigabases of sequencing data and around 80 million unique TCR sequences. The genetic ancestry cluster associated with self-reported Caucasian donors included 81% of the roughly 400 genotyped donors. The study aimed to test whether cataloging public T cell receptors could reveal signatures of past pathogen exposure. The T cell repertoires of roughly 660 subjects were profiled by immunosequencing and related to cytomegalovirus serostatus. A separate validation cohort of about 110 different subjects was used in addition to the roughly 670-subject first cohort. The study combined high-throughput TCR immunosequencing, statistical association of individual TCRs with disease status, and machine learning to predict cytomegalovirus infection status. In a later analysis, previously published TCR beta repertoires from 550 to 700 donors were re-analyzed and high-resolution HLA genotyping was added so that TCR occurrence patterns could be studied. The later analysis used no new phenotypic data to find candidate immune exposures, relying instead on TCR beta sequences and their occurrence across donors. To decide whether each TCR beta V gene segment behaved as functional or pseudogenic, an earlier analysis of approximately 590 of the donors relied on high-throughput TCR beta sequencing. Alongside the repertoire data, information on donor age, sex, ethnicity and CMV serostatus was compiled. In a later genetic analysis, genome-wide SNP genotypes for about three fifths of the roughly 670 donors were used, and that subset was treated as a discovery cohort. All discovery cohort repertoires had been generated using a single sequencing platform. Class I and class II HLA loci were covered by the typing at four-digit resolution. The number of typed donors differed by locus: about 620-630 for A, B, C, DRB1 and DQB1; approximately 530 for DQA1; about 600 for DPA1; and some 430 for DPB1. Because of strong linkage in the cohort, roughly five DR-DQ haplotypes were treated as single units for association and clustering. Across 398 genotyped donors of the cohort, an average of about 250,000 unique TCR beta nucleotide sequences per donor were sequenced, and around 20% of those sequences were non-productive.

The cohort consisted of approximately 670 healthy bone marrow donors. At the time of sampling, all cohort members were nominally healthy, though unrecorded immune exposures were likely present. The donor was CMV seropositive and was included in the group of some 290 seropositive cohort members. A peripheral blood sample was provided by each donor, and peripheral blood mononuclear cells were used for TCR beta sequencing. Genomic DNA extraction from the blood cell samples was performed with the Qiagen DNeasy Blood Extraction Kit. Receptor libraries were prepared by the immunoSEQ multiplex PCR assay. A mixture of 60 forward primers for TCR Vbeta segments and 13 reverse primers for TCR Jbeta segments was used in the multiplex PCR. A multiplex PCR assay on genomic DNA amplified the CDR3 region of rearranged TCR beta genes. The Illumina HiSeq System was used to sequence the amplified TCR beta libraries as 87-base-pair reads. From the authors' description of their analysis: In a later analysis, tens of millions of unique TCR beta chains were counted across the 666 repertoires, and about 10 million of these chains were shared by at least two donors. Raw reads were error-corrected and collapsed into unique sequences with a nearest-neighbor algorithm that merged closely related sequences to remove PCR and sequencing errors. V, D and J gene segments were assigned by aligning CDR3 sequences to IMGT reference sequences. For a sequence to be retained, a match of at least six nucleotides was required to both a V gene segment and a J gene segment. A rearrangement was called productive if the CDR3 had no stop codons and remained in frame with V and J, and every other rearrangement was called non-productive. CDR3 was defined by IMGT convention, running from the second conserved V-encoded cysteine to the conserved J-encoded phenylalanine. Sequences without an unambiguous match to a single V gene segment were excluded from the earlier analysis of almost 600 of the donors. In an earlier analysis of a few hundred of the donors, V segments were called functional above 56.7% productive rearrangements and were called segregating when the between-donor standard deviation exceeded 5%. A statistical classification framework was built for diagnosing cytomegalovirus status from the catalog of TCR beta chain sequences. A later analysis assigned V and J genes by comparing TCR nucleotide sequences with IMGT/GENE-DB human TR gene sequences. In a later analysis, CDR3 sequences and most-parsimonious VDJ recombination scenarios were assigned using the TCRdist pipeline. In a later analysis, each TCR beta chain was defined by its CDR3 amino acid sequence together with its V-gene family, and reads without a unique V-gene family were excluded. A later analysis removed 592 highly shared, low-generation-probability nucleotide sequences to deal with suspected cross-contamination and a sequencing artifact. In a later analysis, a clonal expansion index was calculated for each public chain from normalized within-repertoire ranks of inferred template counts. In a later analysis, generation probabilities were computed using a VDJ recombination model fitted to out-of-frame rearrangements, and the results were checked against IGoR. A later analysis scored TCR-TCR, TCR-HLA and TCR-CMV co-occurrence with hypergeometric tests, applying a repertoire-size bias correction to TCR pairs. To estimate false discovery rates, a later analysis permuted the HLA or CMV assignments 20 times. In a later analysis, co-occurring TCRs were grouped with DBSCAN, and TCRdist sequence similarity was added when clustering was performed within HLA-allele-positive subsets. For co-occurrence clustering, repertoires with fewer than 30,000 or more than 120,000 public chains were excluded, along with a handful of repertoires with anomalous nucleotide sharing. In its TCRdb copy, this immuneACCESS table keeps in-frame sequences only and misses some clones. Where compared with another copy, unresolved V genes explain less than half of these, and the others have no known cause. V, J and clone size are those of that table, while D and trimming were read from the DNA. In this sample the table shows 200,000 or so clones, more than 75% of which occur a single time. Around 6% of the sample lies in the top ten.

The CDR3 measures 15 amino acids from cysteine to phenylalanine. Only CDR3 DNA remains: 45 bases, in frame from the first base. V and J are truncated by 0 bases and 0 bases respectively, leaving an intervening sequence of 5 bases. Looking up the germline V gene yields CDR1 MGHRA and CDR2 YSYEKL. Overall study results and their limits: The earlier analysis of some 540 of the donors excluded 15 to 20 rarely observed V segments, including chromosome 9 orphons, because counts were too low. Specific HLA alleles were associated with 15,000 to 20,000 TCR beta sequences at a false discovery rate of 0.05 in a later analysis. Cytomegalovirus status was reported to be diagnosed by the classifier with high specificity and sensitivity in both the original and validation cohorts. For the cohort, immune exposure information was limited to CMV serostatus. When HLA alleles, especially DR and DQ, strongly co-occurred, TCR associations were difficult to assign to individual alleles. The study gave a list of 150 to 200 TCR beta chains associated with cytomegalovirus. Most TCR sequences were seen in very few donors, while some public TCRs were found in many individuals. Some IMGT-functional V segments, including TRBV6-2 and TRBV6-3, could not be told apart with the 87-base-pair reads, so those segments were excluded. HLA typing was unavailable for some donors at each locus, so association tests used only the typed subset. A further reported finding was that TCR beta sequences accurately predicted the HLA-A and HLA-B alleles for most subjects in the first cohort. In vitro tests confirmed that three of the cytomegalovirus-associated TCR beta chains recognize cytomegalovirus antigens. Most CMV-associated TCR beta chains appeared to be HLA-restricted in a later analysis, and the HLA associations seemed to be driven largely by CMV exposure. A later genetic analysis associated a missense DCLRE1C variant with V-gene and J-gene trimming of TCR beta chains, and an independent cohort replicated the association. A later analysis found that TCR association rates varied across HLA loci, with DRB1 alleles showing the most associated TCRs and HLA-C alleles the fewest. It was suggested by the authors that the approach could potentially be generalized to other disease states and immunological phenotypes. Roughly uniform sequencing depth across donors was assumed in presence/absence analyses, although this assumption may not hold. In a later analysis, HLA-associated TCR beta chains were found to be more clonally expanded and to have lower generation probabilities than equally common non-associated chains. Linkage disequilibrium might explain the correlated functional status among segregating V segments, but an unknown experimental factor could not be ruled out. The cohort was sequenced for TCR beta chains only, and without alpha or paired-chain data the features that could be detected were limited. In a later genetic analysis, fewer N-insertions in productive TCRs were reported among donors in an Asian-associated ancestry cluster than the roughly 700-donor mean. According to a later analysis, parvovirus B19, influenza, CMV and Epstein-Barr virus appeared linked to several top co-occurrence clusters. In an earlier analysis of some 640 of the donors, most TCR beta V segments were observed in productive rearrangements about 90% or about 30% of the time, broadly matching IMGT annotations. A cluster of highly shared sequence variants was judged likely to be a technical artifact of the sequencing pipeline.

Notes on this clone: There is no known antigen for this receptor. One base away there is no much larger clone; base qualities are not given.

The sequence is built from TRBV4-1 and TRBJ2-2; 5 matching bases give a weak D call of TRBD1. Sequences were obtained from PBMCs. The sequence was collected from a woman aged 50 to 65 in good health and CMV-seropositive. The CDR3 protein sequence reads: CASSQEDTNTGELFF. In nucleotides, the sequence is TGCGCCAGCAGCCAAGAGGACACGAACACCGGGGAGCTGTTTTTT.